This T cell receptor beta chain was found in a study of breast tumors, draining lymph nodes, adjacent tissues. Study results and limitations: Most tumor T cells seemingly derive from lymph node, then expand in tumor. Tumor and nontumor repertoires were significantly more similar in luminal-like than in basal-like breast cancer. Tumor TCR diversity was below lymph nodes but above nontumor tissue.

Axillary draining lymph nodes of breast cancer patients supplied the node samples. TCRdb reprocessed the multiplex PCR reads via MiXCR and lists one record per CDR3 protein. The data contain more than 200,000 distinct CDR3 sequences, roughly 32% of them singletons. With regard to this clonotype: What it recognizes is unknown. At one of its ends the junction is not consistent with the germline gene, which may arise from a read error.

The length of the CDR3 is 14 residues. Germline loops: CDR1 SNHLY, CDR2 FYNNEI. The chain carries TRBV2 and TRBJ1-5, with a possible D match to TRBD1 (6 bases). Sequencing was performed on axillary lymph node tissue. The receptor's source is a female donor with breast cancer. Some clones in this sample may be carry-over from other donors' samples. The CDR3 DNA reads as TGTGTCAGCAGTGACAGGACGAGCAATCAGCTCCAGCATTTT. Translation gives CVSSDRTSNQLQHF.